This TCR beta chain is from a study of blood T cell repertoires in COVID-19. Assay: immunoSEQ multiplex PCR; the TCRdb copy retains only in-frame clones and omits some. In the table there are around 190,000 clones, roughly 80% of which are singletons. From germline, CDR1 is SEHNR and CDR2 FQNEAQ (reference sequence). V shed 5 bases and J shed 6 bases, with 11 bases lying between them. This CDR3 region has 13 residues. Sequencing input: peripheral blood. The J gene is TRBJ2-1, the V gene TRBV7-9; D gene unclear. The TCR sequence derives from a woman in her fifties or sixties with COVID-19, enrolled during active disease. CDR3 DNA: TGTGCCAGCAGCCCCCGACTTGTCAATGAGCAGTTCTTC. As protein: CASSPRLVNEQFF.